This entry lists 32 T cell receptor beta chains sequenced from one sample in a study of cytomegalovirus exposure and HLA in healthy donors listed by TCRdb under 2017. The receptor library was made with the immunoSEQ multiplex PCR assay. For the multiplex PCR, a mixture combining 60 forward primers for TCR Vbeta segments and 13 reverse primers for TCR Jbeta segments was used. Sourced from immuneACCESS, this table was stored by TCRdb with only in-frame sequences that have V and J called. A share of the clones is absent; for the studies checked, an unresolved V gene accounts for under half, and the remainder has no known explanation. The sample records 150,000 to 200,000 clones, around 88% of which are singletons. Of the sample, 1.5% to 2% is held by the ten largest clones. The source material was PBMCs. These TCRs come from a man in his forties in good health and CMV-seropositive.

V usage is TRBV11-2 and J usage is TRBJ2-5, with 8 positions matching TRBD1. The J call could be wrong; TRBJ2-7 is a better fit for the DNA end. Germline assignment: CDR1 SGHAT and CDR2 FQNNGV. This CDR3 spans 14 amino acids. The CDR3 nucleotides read TGTGCCAGCAGCTTCGGACAGGGCCCCTACGAGCAGTACTTC. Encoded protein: CASSFGQGPYEQYF.

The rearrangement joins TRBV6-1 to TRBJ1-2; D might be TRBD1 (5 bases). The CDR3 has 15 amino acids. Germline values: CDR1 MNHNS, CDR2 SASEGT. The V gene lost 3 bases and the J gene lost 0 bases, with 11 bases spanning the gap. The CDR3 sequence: CASSEFTGPNYGYTF. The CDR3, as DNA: TGTGCCAGCAGTGAGTTCACAGGTCCTAACTATGGCTACACCTTC.

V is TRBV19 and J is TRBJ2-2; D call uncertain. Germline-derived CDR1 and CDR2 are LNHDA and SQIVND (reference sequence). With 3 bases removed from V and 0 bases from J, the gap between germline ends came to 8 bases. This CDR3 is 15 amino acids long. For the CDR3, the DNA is TGTGCCAGTAGTATCTTCCGGTCGAACACCGGGGAGCTGTTTTTT. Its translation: CASSIFRSNTGELFF.

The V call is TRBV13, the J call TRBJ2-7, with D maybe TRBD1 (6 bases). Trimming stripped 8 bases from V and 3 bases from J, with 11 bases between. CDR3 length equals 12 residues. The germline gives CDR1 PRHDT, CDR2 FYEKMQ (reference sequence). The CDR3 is CASSGRGYEQYF. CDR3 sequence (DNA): TGTGCCAGCTCAGGCAGGGGCTACGAGCAGTACTTC.

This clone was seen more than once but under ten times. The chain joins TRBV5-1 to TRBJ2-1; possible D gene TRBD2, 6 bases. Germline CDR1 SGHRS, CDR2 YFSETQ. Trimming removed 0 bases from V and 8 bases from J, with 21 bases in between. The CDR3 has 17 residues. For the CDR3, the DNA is TGCGCCAGCAGCTTGGACAGGTTGGGACTCAAGTTTGATGAGCAGTTCTTC. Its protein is CASSLDRLGLKFDEQFF.

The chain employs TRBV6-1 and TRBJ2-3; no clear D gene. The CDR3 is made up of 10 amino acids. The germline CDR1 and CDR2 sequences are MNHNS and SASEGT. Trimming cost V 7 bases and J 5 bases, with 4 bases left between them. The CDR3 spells CASIRDTQYF. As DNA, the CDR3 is TGTGCCAGCATTCGAGATACGCAGTATTTT.

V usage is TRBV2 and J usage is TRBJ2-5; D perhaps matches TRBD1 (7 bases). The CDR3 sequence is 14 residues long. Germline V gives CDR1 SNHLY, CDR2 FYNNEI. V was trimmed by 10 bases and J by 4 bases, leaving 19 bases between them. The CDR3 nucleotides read TGTGCCACCAGGAGGGACAGCGGGCCAGAGACCCAGTACTTC. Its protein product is CATRRDSGPETQYF.

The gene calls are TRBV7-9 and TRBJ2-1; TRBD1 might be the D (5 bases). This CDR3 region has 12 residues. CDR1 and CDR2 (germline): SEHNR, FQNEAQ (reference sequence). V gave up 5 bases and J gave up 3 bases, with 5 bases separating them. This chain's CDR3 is CASSDSYNEQFF. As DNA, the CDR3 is TGTGCCAGCAGCGACAGCTACAATGAGCAGTTCTTC.

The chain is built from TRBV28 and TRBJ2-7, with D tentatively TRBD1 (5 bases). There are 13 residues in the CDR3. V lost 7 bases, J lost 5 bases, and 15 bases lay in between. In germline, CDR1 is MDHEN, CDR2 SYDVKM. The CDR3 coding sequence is TGTGCCAGCACCCCGACAGCCCCCCACGAGCAGTACTTC. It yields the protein CASTPTAPHEQYF.

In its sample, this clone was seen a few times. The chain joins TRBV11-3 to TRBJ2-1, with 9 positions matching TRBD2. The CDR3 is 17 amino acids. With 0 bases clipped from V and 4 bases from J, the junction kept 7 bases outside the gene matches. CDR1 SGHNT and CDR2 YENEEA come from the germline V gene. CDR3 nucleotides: TGTGCCAGCAGCTTAGAAGGCACTAGCGGGCTTTACAATGAGCAGTTCTTC. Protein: CASSLEGTSGLYNEQFF.

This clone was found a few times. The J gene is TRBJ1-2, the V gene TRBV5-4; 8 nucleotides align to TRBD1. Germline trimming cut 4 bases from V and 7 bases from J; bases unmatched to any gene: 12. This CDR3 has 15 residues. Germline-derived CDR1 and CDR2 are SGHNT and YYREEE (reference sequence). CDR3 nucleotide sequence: TGTGCCAGCAGCCCTCGGCTAACAGGGGGGGCTGGCTACACCTTC. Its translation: CASSPRLTGGAGYTF.

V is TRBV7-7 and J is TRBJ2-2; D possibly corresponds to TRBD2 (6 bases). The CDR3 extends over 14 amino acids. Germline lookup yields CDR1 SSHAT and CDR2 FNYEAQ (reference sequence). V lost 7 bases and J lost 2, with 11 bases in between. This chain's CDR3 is CASKGEANTGELFF. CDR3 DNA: TGTGCCAGCAAAGGGGAGGCTAACACCGGGGAGCTGTTTTTT.

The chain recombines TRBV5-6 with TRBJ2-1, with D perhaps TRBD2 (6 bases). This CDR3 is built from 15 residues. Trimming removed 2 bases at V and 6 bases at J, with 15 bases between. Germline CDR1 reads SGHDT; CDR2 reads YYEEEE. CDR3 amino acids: CASSFVSGVFNEQFF. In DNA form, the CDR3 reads TGTGCCAGCAGCTTCGTGTCGGGAGTTTTCAATGAGCAGTTCTTC.

The CDR3 reads CASSDPQGAMGIQYF. DNA of the CDR3: TGCGCCAGCAGCGACCCGCAGGGGGCGATGGGCATTCAGTACTTC. This chain connects TRBV5-1 to TRBJ2-4; 8 bases line up with TRBD1. J was trimmed by 9 bases and V by 4 bases; bases with no gene match: 12. The CDR3 is 15 residues long. Germline V lookup: CDR1 SGHRS, CDR2 YFSETQ.

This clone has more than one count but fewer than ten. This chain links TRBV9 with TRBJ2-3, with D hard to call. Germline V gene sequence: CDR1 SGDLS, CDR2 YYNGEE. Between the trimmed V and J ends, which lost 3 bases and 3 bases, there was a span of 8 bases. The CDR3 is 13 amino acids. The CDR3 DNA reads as TGTGCCAGCAGCGCCTCTACTACAGATACGCAGTATTTT. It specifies CASSASTTDTQYF.

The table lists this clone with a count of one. CDR3 DNA: TGTGCCAGCAGCTTACCCATAACAGGGTCTTATGGCTACACCTTC. Translated, it gives CASSLPITGSYGYTF. This chain connects TRBV7-2 to TRBJ1-2, with a weak D call TRBD1 (6 bases). Germline CDR1 and CDR2: SGHTA and FQGNSA. The CDR3 runs to 15 residues. With 2 bases removed from V and 5 bases from J, the gap between germline ends came to 15 bases.

The CDR3 DNA is TGTGCCAGCAGCTTTCGTGGGACAGGGCTTATCTCCTACAATGAGCAGTTCTTC. Translated: CASSFRGTGLISYNEQFF. The rearrangement joins TRBV11-2 to TRBJ2-1, with TRBD1 identical over 9 bases. The CDR3 contains 18 residues. V gave up 3 bases and J gave up 0 bases; unmatched junction bases: 9. Germline lookup yields CDR1 SGHAT and CDR2 FQNNGV.

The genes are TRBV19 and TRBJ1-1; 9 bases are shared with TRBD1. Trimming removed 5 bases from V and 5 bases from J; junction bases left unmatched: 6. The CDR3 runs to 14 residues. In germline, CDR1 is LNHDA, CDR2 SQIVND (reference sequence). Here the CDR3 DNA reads TGTGCCAGTAGTCTACAGGGGGCGCGAACTGAAGCTTTCTTT. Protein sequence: CASSLQGARTEAFF.

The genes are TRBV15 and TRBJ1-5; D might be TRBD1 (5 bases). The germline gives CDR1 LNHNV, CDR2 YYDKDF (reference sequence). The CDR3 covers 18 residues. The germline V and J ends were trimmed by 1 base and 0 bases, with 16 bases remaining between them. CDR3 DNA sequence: TGTGCCACCAGCAGAGGCCAGGGAGCGGGGAATAGCAATCAGCCCCAGCATTTT. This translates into CATSRGQGAGNSNQPQHF. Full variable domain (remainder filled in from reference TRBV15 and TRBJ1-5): DAMVIQNPRYQVTQFGKPVTLSCSQTLNHNVMYWYQQKSSQAPKLLFHYYDKDFNNEADTPDNFQSRRPNTSFCFLDIRSPGLGDTAMYLCATSRGQGAGNSNQPQHFGDGTRLSIL.

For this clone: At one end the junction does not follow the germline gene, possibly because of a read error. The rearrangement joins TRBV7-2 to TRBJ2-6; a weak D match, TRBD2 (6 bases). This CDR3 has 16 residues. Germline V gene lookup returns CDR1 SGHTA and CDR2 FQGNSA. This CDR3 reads CASNQGTHSGANGLTF. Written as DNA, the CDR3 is TGTGCCAGCAACCAAGGGACTCACTCTGGGGCCAACGGCCTGACTTTC. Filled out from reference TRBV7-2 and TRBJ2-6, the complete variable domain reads GAGVSQSPSNKVTEKGKDVELRCDPISGHTALYWYRQSLGQGLEFLIYFQGNSAPDKSGLPSDRFSAERTGGSVSTLTIQRTQQEDSAVYLCASNQGTHSGANGLTFGAGSRLTVL.

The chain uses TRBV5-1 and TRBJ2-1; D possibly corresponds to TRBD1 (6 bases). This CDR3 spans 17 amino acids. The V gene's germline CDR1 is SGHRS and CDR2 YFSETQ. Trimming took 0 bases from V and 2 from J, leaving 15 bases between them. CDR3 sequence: CASSLVSGERTYNEQFF. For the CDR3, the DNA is TGCGCCAGCAGCTTGGTTTCAGGGGAAAGGACCTACAATGAGCAGTTCTTC.

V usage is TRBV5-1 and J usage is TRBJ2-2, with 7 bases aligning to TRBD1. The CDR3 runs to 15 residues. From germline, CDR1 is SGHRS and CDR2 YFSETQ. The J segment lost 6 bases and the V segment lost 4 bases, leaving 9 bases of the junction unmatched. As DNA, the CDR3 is TGCGCCAGCAGCCCCGAAGGGGGCAGAGCCGGGGAGCTGTTTTTT. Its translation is CASSPEGGRAGELFF.

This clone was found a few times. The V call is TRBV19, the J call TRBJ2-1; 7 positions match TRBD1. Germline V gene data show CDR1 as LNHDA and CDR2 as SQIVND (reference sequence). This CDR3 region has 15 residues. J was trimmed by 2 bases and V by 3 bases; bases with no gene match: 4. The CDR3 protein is CASSIQTGTYNEQFF. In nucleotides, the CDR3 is TGTGCCAGTAGTATCCAGACAGGGACCTACAATGAGCAGTTCTTC.

CDR3 sequence: CASSASQGAREQYF. The CDR3, as DNA: TGTGCCAGCAGCGCCTCACAGGGGGCGAGGGAGCAGTACTTC. The chain recombines TRBV7-6 with TRBJ2-7, with 9 bases matching TRBD1. Losses at the gene ends were 5 bases for V and 7 bases for J; bases not matched to a gene: 9. The CDR3 runs 14 residues. Germline V gene sequence: CDR1 SGHVS, CDR2 FNYEAQ.

For the CDR3, the DNA is TGTGCCAGCAGCCTACCCACTAGCAGACAAGAGACCCAGTACTTC. It is translated as CASSLPTSRQETQYF. This chain joins TRBV5-5 and TRBJ2-5; D may be TRBD2 (6 bases). V was pared by 4 bases and J by 2 bases, with 15 bases between. The CDR3 has 15 amino acids. Germline-derived CDR1 and CDR2 are SGHKS and YYEKEE (reference sequence).

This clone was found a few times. CDR3 sequence (DNA): TGTGCCAGCAGCCCGAGACAGGGAACGGATGGCTACACCTTC. Translation: CASSPRQGTDGYTF. The rearrangement uses TRBV7-9 and TRBJ1-2, with 7 bases lining up with TRBD1. There are 14 residues in the CDR3. Germline lookup yields CDR1 SEHNR and CDR2 FQNEAQ (reference sequence). After removal of 5 bases from V and 6 bases from J, the junction contained 9 bases not matched to a gene.

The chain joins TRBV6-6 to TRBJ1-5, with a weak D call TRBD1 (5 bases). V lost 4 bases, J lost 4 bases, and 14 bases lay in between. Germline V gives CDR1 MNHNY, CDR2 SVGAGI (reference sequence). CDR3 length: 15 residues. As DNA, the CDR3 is TGTGCCAGCAGTTTAAGCGACAGCTCGAATCAGCCCCAGCATTTT. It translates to CASSLSDSSNQPQHF.

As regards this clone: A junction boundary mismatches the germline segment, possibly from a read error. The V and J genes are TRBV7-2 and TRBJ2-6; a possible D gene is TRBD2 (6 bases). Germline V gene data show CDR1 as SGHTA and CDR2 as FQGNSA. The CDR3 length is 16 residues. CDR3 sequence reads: CASSRDSTTGANGLTF. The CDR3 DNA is TGTGCCAGCAGCCGGGACTCGACCACTGGGGCCAACGGCCTGACTTTC.

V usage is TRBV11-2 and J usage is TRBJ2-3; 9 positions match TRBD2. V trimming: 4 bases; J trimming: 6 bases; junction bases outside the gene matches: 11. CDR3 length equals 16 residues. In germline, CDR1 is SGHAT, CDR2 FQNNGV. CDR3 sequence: CASSSPLAGIGDTQYF. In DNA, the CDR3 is TGTGCCAGCAGCTCACCTCTAGCGGGAATAGGGGATACGCAGTATTTT.

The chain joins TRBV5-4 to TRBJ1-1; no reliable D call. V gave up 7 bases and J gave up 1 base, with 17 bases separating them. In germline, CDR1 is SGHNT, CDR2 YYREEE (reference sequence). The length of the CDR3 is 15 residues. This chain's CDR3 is CASAVAEVKNTEAFF. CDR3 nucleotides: TGTGCCAGCGCCGTCGCGGAGGTTAAGAACACTGAAGCTTTCTTT.

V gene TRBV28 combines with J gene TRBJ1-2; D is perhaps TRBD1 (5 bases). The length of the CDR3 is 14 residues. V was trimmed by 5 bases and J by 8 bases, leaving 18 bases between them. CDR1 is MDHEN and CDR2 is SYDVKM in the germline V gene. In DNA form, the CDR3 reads TGTGCCAGCAGTCGGGGGGGACCGCCGGGAGGCTACACCTTC. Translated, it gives CASSRGGPPGGYTF.

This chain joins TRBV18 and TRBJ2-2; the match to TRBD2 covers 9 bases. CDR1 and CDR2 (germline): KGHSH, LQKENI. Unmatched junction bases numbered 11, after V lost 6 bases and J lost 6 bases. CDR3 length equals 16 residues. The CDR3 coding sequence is TGTGCCAGCTCGAACCAGGCTAGCGGGATTCCCGGGGAGCTGTTTTTT. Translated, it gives CASSNQASGIPGELFF.